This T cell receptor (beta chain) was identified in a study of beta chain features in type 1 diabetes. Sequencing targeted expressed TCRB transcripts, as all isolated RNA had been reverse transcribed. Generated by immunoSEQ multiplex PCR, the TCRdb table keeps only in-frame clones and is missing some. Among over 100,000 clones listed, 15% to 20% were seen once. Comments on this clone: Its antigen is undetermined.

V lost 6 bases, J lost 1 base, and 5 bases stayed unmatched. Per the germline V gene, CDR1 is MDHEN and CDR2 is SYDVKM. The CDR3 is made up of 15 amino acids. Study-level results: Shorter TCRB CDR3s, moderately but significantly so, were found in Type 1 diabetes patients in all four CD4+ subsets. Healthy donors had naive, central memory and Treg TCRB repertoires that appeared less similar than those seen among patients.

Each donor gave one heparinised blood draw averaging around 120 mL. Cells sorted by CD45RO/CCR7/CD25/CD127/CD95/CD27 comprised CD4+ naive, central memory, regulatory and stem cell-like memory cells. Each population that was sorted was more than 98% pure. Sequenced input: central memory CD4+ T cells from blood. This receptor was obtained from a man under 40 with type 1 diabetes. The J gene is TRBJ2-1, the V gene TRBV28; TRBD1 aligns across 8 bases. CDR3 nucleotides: TGTGCCAGCAGGACCGGGACAGGTTCCTACAATGAGCAGTTCTTC. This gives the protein CASRTGTGSYNEQFF.